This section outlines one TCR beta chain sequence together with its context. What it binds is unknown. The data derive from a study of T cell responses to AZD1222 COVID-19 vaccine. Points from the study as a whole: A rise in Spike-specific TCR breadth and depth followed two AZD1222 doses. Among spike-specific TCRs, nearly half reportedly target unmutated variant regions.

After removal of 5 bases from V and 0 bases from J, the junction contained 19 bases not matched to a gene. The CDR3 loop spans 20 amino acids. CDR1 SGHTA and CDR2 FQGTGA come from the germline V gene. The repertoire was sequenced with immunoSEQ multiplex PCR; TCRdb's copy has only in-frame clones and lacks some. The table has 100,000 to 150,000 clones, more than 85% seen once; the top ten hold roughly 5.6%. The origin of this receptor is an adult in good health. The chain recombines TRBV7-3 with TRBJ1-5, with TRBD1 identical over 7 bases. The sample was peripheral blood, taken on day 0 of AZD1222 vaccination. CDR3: CASSPQLDRAPNYSNQPQHF. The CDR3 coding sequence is TGTGCCAGCAGCCCCCAGCTCGACAGGGCTCCGAATTATAGCAATCAGCCCCAGCATTTT. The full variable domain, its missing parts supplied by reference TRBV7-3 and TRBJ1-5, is GAGVSQTPSNKVTEKGKYVELRCDPISGHTALYWYRQSLGQGPEFLIYFQGTGAADDSGLPNDRFFAVRPEGSVSTLKIQRTERGDSAVYLCASSPQLDRAPNYSNQPQHFGDGTRLSIL.